This T cell receptor beta chain was observed in a study of early T cells in non-severe SARS-CoV-2 infection. Study overall: With bulk RNA from unsorted whole blood as input, sequencing yielded unpaired chains. Regarding the study as a whole: VDJdb matches were skewed toward anti-spike CD8 T cell responses.

V was pared by 8 bases and J by 2 bases, with 5 bases of the junction left unmatched. Germline V gene sequence: CDR1 SGHRS, CDR2 YFSETQ. CDR3 length: 13 amino acids. Individual cDNA molecules were tagged with unique molecular identifiers. One entry per CDR3 protein, called by TCRdb with MiXCR from the 5' RACE reads. The table has some 67,000 distinct CDR3 sequences, about 9% seen once. As concerns this clonotype: Antigen: not known.

The sample in question was whole blood, obtained at baseline. This receptor was identified in an adult who was a healthcare worker with PCR-confirmed SARS-CoV-2 infection or an uninfected control (not recorded which). J is TRBJ2-5 and V is TRBV5-1, with 8 bases aligning to TRBD1. The CDR3: CASGQGIQETQYF. CDR3 coding DNA: TGCGCCAGTGGACAGGGTATACAAGAGACCCAGTACTTC.